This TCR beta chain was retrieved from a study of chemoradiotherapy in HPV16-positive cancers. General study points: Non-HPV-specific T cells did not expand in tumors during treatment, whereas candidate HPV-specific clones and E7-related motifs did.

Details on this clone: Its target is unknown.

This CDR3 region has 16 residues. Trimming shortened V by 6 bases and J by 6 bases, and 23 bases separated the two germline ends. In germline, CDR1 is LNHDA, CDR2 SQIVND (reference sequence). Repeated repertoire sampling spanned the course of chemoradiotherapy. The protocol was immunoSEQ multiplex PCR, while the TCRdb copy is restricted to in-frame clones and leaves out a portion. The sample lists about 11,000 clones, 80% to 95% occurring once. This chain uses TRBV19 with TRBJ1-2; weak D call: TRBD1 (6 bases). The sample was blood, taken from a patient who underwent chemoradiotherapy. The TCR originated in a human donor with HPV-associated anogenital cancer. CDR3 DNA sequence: TGTGCCAGTAGCAGCATCAATAACAGGGTTCAGGATGGCTACACCTTC. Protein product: CASSSINNRVQDGYTF.